The T cell receptor beta chain under discussion was sequenced for a study of Graves' ophthalmopathy and Graves' hyperthyroidism. Points from the study as a whole: Its predictions of ophthalmopathy progression gave the model 70.59% sensitivity and 72% to 85% specificity.

The J segment lost 1 base and the V segment lost 5 bases, leaving 16 bases of the junction unmatched. CDR1 LNHDA and CDR2 SQIVND come from the germline V gene (reference sequence). The CDR3 totals 18 residues. Uncontrolled infections, other autoimmune diseases, pregnancy or lactation barred patients from enrollment. At least ten counts were recorded for this clonotype. Its antigen remains unknown. RNA transcripts yielded amplified TCR beta CDR3 regions. RT-PCR in the first round used HTBI primers; a second-round multiplex PCR followed. TCRdb passed the multiplex PCR reads through MiXCR, listing each CDR3 protein once. The sample shows roughly 610,000 distinct CDR3 sequences, 22% of them seen only once.

J is TRBJ1-1 and V is TRBV19; 7 nucleotides align to TRBD1. The sequence was collected from a young woman with stable Graves' hyperthyroidism. Some clones in this sample may be carry-over from other donors' samples. Source material: peripheral blood. The CDR3 sequence is CASSSTSTGEKGNTEAFF. DNA for the CDR3: TGTGCCAGTAGTTCTACGTCAACAGGGGAAAAGGGGAACACTGAAGCTTTCTTT.